The 17 T cell receptor beta chains reported below all come from one sample, sequenced in a study of T cell responses to AZD1222 COVID-19 vaccine. Profiled with immunoSEQ multiplex PCR; TCRdb holds only in-frame clones, not every one. The sample lists about 180,000 clones; around 88% were seen once. The sample consisted of peripheral blood, taken 28 days after the second AZD1222 dose. These receptor sequences come from an adult who received the AZD1222 COVID-19 vaccine.

The rearrangement uses TRBV24-1 and TRBJ2-3, with D perhaps matching TRBD2 (5 bases). Trimming shortened V by 7 bases and J by 0 bases, and 16 bases separated the two germline ends. Germline CDR1 and CDR2: KGHDR and SFDVKD. This CDR3 has 16 residues. The CDR3 is CATRFRGLPSTDTQYF. CDR3 sequence (DNA): TGTGCCACCAGATTTCGAGGGCTCCCTAGCACAGATACGCAGTATTTT.

The chain employs TRBV3-1 (or the pseudogene TRBV3-2) and TRBJ1-2; D is ambiguous. CDR3 length: 11 residues. V was trimmed by 2 bases and J by 8 bases, leaving 6 bases between them. Germline values: CDR1 LGHDT, CDR2 YNNKEL (reference sequence). The CDR3 loop is CASSQKTGYTF. CDR3 sequence (DNA): TGTGCCAGCAGCCAAAAAACGGGCTACACCTTC.

For this clone: An end of the junction does not agree with germline; a read error may underlie this. The genes are TRBV5-1 and TRBJ1-2, with D uncertain. The CDR3 length is 14 residues. Germline CDR1 SGHRS, CDR2 YFSETQ. CDR3 region: CASSTRPGTYDYTF. CDR3 in DNA: TGCGCCAGCAGCACGCGCCCAGGTACCTATGACTACACCTTC.

The rearrangement joins TRBV30 to TRBJ1-2; tentative D call: TRBD1 (6 bases). Germline V gives CDR1 GTSNPN, CDR2 SVGIG (reference sequence). This CDR3 is 13 amino acids long. Trimming left V 3 bases short and J 4 bases short, with 12 bases between. CDR3 in amino acids: CAWSTGYSYGYTF. In DNA form, the CDR3 reads TGTGCCTGGAGCACAGGGTACAGCTATGGCTACACCTTC.

The chain uses TRBV6-5 and TRBJ1-1, with TRBD1 matching over 9 bases. V dropped 11 bases and J dropped 1; count of bases not matched to a gene: 11. Germline assignment: CDR1 MNHEY and CDR2 SVGAGI. The CDR3 is 15 residues long. The CDR3 DNA reads TGTGCCGTTTCCCGTTCGACAGGGGGGAACACTGAAGCTTTCTTT. Translating gives CAVSRSTGGNTEAFF.

The chain recombines TRBV6-5 with TRBJ1-1; D uncertain. Trimming cost V 8 bases and J 6 bases, with 16 bases left between them. CDR1 is MNHEY, CDR2 SVGAGI, per germline. The CDR3 length is 13 residues. As DNA, the CDR3 is TGTGCCAGCTGCCTCGACGGAGTCGCTGAAGCTTTCTTT. It specifies CASCLDGVAEAFF.

This chain joins TRBV11-3 and TRBJ1-1; the D is unclear. In germline, CDR1 is SGHNT, CDR2 YENEEA. This CDR3 spans 13 amino acids. V was shortened by 2 bases and J by 0 bases, with 4 bases between the two germline ends. CDR3 loop: CASSLRMNTEAFF. CDR3 in DNA: TGTGCCAGCAGCTTACGTATGAACACTGAAGCTTTCTTT. Using reference TRBV11-3 and TRBJ1-1 for the parts outside the CDR3, the full variable domain is EAGVVQSPRYKIIEKKQPVAFWCNPISGHNTLYWYLQNLGQGPELLIRYENEEAVDDSQLPKDRFSAERLKGVDSTLKIQPAELGDSAVYLCASSLRMNTEAFFGQGTRLTVV.

The J gene is TRBJ2-2, the V gene TRBV27, with TRBD2 identical over 11 bases. This CDR3 is 16 amino acids long. V lost 6 bases and J lost 1; bases outside the gene matches: 4. Germline CDR1 reads MNHEY; CDR2 reads SMNVEV (reference sequence). DNA of the CDR3: TGTGCCAGCAGCCAGGGACTAGCGGTGAACACCGGGGAGCTGTTTTTT. The encoded protein is CASSQGLAVNTGELFF.

The CDR3 region is CASSSRLNTEAFF. As DNA, the CDR3 is TGTGCCAGCAGCTCCAGGTTGAACACTGAAGCTTTCTTT. The rearrangement uses TRBV13 and TRBJ1-1; D is unresolved. V gave up 4 bases and J gave up 0 bases, with 6 bases separating them. The germline V gene encodes CDR1 PRHDT and CDR2 FYEKMQ (reference sequence). This CDR3 contains 13 residues. Complete variable domain (other parts from reference TRBV13 and TRBJ1-1): AAGVIQSPRHLIKEKRETATLKCYPIPRHDTVYWYQQGPGQDPQFLISFYEKMQSDKGSIPDRFSAQQFSDYHSELNMSSLELGDSALYFCASSSRLNTEAFFGQGTRLTVV.

The chain carries TRBV30 and TRBJ1-6, with 8 bases aligning to TRBD1. Germline V gene lookup returns CDR1 GTSNPN and CDR2 SVGIG (reference sequence). J was trimmed by 8 bases and V by 3 bases; bases with no gene match: 9. This CDR3 region has 15 residues. The CDR3 loop is CAWSLGGTGDSPLHF. The CDR3 nucleotides read TGTGCCTGGAGCCTGGGAGGGACAGGCGATTCACCCCTCCACTTT.

The chain employs TRBV11-2 and TRBJ1-2; no definite D call. This CDR3 is 13 amino acids long. Trimming pared 1 base from V and 4 bases from J, leaving 7 bases between. Germline V CDR1 and CDR2: SGHAT, FQNNGV. Written as DNA, the CDR3 is TGTGCCAGCAGCTTAGCACAGCTCTATGGCTACACCTTC. Translated: CASSLAQLYGYTF.

The chain combines TRBV3-1 (or the pseudogene TRBV3-2) with TRBJ1-2; 9 bases are a match to TRBD1. CDR3 size: 14 residues. The germline gives CDR1 LGHDT, CDR2 YNNKEL (reference sequence). V shed 4 bases and J 7 bases; nucleotides not matched to a gene: 7. CDR3 DNA: TGTGCCAGCAGCCCGGGACAGGGTTTGGGTGGCTACACCTTC. Protein sequence: CASSPGQGLGGYTF.

This chain links TRBV5-1 with TRBJ1-6; D is undetermined. Trimming left V 3 bases short and J 4 bases short, with 11 bases between. The germline CDR1 and CDR2 sequences are SGHRS and YFSETQ. CDR3 length: 15 residues. CDR3 DNA: TGCGCCAGCAGCTGGACGGACCAATATAATTCACCCCTCCACTTT. This sequence encodes CASSWTDQYNSPLHF.

The gene calls are TRBV7-9 and TRBJ1-1; a possible D gene is TRBD1 (5 bases). V lost 3 bases to trimming and J lost 1 base, with 15 bases between them. The CDR3 totals 16 residues. The germline CDR1 and CDR2 sequences are SEHNR and FQNEAQ (reference sequence). The CDR3 spells CASSLSWGGANTEAFF. The CDR3 coding sequence is TGTGCCAGCAGCTTGTCTTGGGGGGGTGCGAACACTGAAGCTTTCTTT.

This clone was counted a single time. The chain recombines TRBV6-2 or TRBV6-3 with TRBJ2-1; 9 positions agree with TRBD1. Losses at the gene ends were 2 bases for V and 9 bases for J; bases not matched to a gene: 8. The CDR3 contains 15 residues. Germline CDR1 reads MNHEY; CDR2 reads SVGEGT. CDR3 sequence reads: CASSYPHRQGGEQFF. CDR3 in DNA: TGTGCCAGCAGTTACCCCCATCGACAGGGGGGTGAGCAGTTCTTC.

A few counts support this clone. J is TRBJ1-2 and V is TRBV5-1; TRBD1 is a possible D gene (5 bases). V was pared by 4 bases and J by 2 bases, with 9 bases between. There are 13 residues in the CDR3. Germline loops: CDR1 SGHRS, CDR2 YFSETQ. CDR3 nucleotide sequence: TGCGCCAGCAGCCCGGACAACAACTATGGCTACACCTTC. It specifies CASSPDNNYGYTF.

The chain couples TRBV6-1 to TRBJ2-1, with no clear D. V lost 1 base and J 3 bases, leaving 7 bases between the germline ends. Germline-derived CDR1 and CDR2 are MNHNS and SASEGT. The CDR3 is made up of 14 amino acids. The CDR3 DNA sequence: TGTGCCAGCAGTGAAGACAGTTACTACAATGAGCAGTTCTTC. Residues: CASSEDSYYNEQFF.